What follows are 19 T cell receptor beta chains derived from one specimen sequenced in a study of EBV T-cell therapy then PD-1 blockade in nasopharyngeal carcinoma (dated by TCRdb to 2020 to 2023). The sample's treatment or condition label is to be understood as: AdE1-LMPpoly-expanded autologous EBV-specific T-cell therapy followed by anti-PD-1 nivolumab. Antigens of these TCRs are unknown. The library was built by means of the immunoSEQ multiplex PCR assay. In TCRdb, the immuneACCESS table is reduced to in-frame sequences with V and J assigned. These tables do not hold every clone; where another copy was compared, an unresolved V gene accounts for under half, and the others remain unexplained. The sample includes about 22,000 clones, with roughly four fifths observed a single time. In total, the top ten clones hold 20% to 25% of the sample. The specimen was CD8+ T cells from blood, collected at day -245 from a patient whose treatment included autologous EBV-specific T cells and nivolumab. These TCRs come from a middle-aged man with nasopharyngeal carcinoma.

The V gene is TRBV6-5, the J gene TRBJ2-5, with D unresolved. CDR1 and CDR2 from the germline V gene are MNHEY and SVGAGI. This CDR3 is 13 amino acids long. Trimming cost V 5 bases and J 10 bases, with 17 bases left between them. The CDR3 loop is CASSPGPPRDQYF. The CDR3, as DNA: TGTGCCAGCAGTCCTGGGCCCCCAAGGGACCAGTACTTC.

Note on this clone: At one boundary the junction diverges from the germline segment, which might be a read error. The chain carries TRBV5-5 and TRBJ1-6, with TRBD1 as a possible D gene (5 bases). The CDR3 consists of 12 residues. Per germline, CDR1 SGHKS and CDR2 YYEKEE (reference sequence). CDR3 sequence (DNA): TGTGCCAGCAGCTTGGTGGGGCAGAGGTGGTACTTT. This sequence encodes CASSLVGQRWYF.

The chain has TRBV6-5 and TRBJ1-2; TRBD1 might be the D (5 bases). This CDR3 region has 16 residues. The V gene's germline CDR1 is MNHEY and CDR2 SVGAGI. Deletions cut 1 base from V and 1 base from J, with 13 bases between. The CDR3 here is CASSYLPGEVNYGYTF. In nucleotides, the CDR3 is TGTGCCAGCAGTTACTTGCCGGGGGAAGTTAACTATGGCTACACCTTC.

V is TRBV2 and J is TRBJ2-1; TRBD1 might be the D (6 bases). The V gene lost 3 bases and the J gene lost 2 bases, with 17 bases spanning the gap. The CDR3 extends over 17 amino acids. The V gene's germline CDR1 is SNHLY and CDR2 FYNNEI. The CDR3 DNA follows: TGTGCCAGCAGTGATGATCCAAGGCAGGGGACCTACAATGAGCAGTTCTTC. Its protein product is CASSDDPRQGTYNEQFF.

This clone was counted once. The genes are TRBV4-1 and TRBJ2-7; a possible D gene is TRBD1 (6 bases). The CDR3 length is 14 residues. V was shortened by 8 bases and J by 2 bases, with 16 bases between the two germline ends. The germline gives CDR1 MGHRA, CDR2 YSYEKL. The CDR3 DNA is TGCGCCAGCTTACCGACAGGTCTCGCCTACGAGCAGTACTTC. Encoded protein: CASLPTGLAYEQYF.

The chain recombines TRBV6-2 or TRBV6-3 with TRBJ2-7; D may be TRBD1 (5 bases). Germline loops: CDR1 MNHEY, CDR2 SVGEGT. V was clipped by 2 bases and J by 2 bases, with 10 bases between them. This CDR3 spans 14 amino acids. Here the CDR3 reads CASSYGRAAYEQYF. CDR3 nucleotides: TGTGCCAGCAGTTACGGCAGGGCCGCCTACGAGCAGTACTTC.

The genes are TRBV2 and TRBJ2-3; the match to TRBD1 covers 8 bases. The length of the CDR3 is 14 residues. CDR1 SNHLY and CDR2 FYNNEI come from the germline V gene. Unmatched junction bases numbered 3, after V lost 7 bases and J lost 0 bases. The DNA of the CDR3 is TGTGCCAGCAAAGGGACAGGAAGCACAGATACGCAGTATTTT. Amino acids: CASKGTGSTDTQYF.

This chain connects TRBV24-1 to TRBJ2-3; D ambiguous. The germline V gene has CDR1 KGHDR and CDR2 SFDVKD. Trimming cost V 4 bases and J 2 bases, with 12 bases left between them. The CDR3 consists of 15 residues. The CDR3 nucleotides read TGTGCCACCAGTGAGGTTGCTGGCCTCACAGATACGCAGTATTTT. This gives the protein CATSEVAGLTDTQYF.

This chain joins TRBV27 and TRBJ1-1; D remains unclear. Trimming took 2 bases from V and 1 from J, leaving 5 bases between them. CDR1 is MNHEY and CDR2 is SMNVEV in the germline V gene (reference sequence). This CDR3 has 13 residues. The CDR3 region has the DNA TGTGCCAGCAGTTTAGCCGGGAACACTGAAGCTTTCTTT. Encoded protein: CASSLAGNTEAFF.

J is TRBJ1-2 and V is TRBV11-2; D not certain. The V gene's germline CDR1 is SGHAT and CDR2 FQNNGV. V dropped 1 base and J dropped 7 bases, with 10 bases sitting between them. The CDR3 runs 13 residues. CDR3 protein: CASSLGSATGYTF. Written as DNA, the CDR3 is TGTGCCAGCAGCTTAGGGTCGGCAACTGGCTACACCTTC.

This clone counts as medium-sized. V and J are TRBV25-1 and TRBJ2-1, with D possibly being TRBD2 (5 bases). Between the trimmed V and J ends, which lost 5 bases and 9 bases, there was a span of 17 bases. CDR3 length equals 14 residues. Germline CDR1 is MGHDK and CDR2 is SYGVNS. CDR3 sequence: CASSMQAGDGEQFF. Here the CDR3 DNA reads TGTGCCAGCAGTATGCAGGCCGGGGATGGTGAGCAGTTCTTC.

The genes are TRBV9 and TRBJ1-2, with a possible D match to TRBD1 (6 bases). V lost 4 bases and J lost 8, with 24 bases in between. The CDR3 totals 16 residues. The germline gives CDR1 SGDLS, CDR2 YYNGEE. The CDR3 is CASSIPSSGTRSGYTF. The CDR3 nucleotides read TGTGCCAGCAGCATACCCTCCTCCGGGACACGTTCGGGCTACACCTTC.

This chain joins TRBV5-6 and TRBJ2-7, with D perhaps matching TRBD2 (6 bases). Trimming shortened V by 3 bases and J by 5 bases, and 15 bases separated the two germline ends. The CDR3 spans 14 residues. Germline V lookup: CDR1 SGHDT, CDR2 YYEEEE. The CDR3: CASSSPGGRNEQYF. DNA of the CDR3: TGTGCCAGCAGCTCCCCGGGTGGGAGGAACGAGCAGTACTTC.

The rearrangement uses TRBV3-1 (or the pseudogene TRBV3-2) and TRBJ1-1; D is uncertain. The CDR3 runs 14 residues. Germline V gene lookup returns CDR1 LGHDT and CDR2 YNNKEL (reference sequence). The V end lost 2 bases, the J end lost 4 bases, and 11 bases lay between the germline ends. The CDR3 DNA is TGTGCCAGCAGCCAATTAGGGATGGCCACTGAAGCTTTCTTT. Residues: CASSQLGMATEAFF.

This clone was recorded only once. J is TRBJ1-1 and V is TRBV27; D possibly corresponds to TRBD1 (5 bases). The CDR3 has 16 residues. CDR1 is MNHEY, CDR2 SMNVEV, per germline (reference sequence). V was clipped by 6 bases and J by 6 bases, with 23 bases between them. The CDR3 DNA sequence: TGTGCCAGCAGCCCGAATTCCTGGGGGGACGGGGCTGAAGCTTTCTTT. Translated: CASSPNSWGDGAEAFF.

The chain couples TRBV7-8 to TRBJ2-2, with TRBD2 matching 13 bases. Germline CDR1 reads SGHVS; CDR2 reads FQNEAQ. The J segment lost 7 bases and the V segment lost 0 bases, leaving 11 bases of the junction unmatched. The CDR3 extends over 19 amino acids. The CDR3 reads CASSLALGTSGDKSGELFF. The DNA for the CDR3 is TGTGCCAGCAGCTTAGCCCTCGGGACTAGCGGGGATAAGAGCGGGGAGCTGTTTTTT. Variable domain in full (rest from reference TRBV7-8 and TRBJ2-2): GAGVSQSPRYKVAKRGQDVALRCDPISGHVSLFWYQQALGQGPEFLTYFQNEAQLDKSGLPSDRFFAERPEGSVSTLKIQRTQQEDSAVYLCASSLALGTSGDKSGELFFGEGSRLTVL.

V usage is TRBV7-9 and J usage is TRBJ2-5; no firm D call. V gave up 0 bases and J gave up 2 bases, with 10 bases separating them. CDR3 size: 15 residues. The germline gives CDR1 SEHNR, CDR2 FQNEAQ (reference sequence). This chain's CDR3 is CASSLARVGQETQYF. The CDR3 DNA reads TGTGCCAGCAGCTTAGCGCGAGTGGGGCAAGAGACCCAGTACTTC.

The V and J genes are TRBV19 and TRBJ2-3; TRBD1 agrees at 10 bases. CDR1 and CDR2 (germline): LNHDA, SQIVND (reference sequence). The CDR3 totals 15 residues. Losses at the gene ends were 8 bases for V and 4 bases for J; bases not matched to a gene: 9. The CDR3, as DNA: TGTGCCAGTTCACCGACAGGGGGCGCAGCAGATACGCAGTATTTT. Its protein is CASSPTGGAADTQYF. The entire variable domain, with the rest obtained from reference TRBV19 and TRBJ2-3, is as follows: DGGITQSPKYLFRKEGQNVTLSCEQNLNHDAMYWYRQDPGQGLRLIYYSQIVNDFQKGDIAEGYSVSREKKESFPLTVTSAQKNPTAFYLCASSPTGGAADTQYFGPGTRLTVL.

This clone has a single count. For the CDR3, the DNA is TGCGCCAGCAGCCAGTGGGACACTGAAGCTTTCTTT. It encodes CASSQWDTEAFF. V usage is TRBV4-3 and J usage is TRBJ1-1, with no clear D. The V end was cut by 3 bases, the J end by 3 bases, with 5 bases between. The CDR3 extends over 12 amino acids. From germline, CDR1 is LGHNA and CDR2 YSLEER.